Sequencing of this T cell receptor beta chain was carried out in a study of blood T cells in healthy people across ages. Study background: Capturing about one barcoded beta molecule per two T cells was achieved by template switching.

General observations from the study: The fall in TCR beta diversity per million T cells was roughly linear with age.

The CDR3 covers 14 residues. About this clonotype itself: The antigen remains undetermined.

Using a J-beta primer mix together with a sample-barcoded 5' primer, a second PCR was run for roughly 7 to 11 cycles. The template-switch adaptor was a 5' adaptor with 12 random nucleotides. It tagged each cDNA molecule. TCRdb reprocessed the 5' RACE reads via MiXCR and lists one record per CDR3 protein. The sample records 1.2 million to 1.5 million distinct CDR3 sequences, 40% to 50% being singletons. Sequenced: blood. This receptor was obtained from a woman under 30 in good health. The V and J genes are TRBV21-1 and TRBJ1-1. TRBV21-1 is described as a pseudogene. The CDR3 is CASSKDRGNTEAFF. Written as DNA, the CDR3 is TGTGCCAGCAGCAAAGATCGCGGGAACACTGAAGCTTTCTTT.